One and the same sample provided the 26 T cell receptor beta chains below, sequenced in a study of blood T cell repertoires in COVID-19. The data were produced by immunoSEQ multiplex PCR, yet TCRdb's version contains in-frame clones alone and is incomplete. The sample includes about 180,000 clones, roughly 86% seen only once; the top ten take approximately 1.4%. Sequenced material: peripheral blood. These receptors were taken from a woman aged 50 to 65 with acute or convalescent COVID-19.

This sequence joins TRBV20-1 and TRBJ2-1; D ambiguous. V was clipped by 3 bases and J by 6 bases, with 12 bases between them. This CDR3 contains 13 residues. The germline V gene encodes CDR1 DFQATT and CDR2 SNEGSKA (reference sequence). CDR3 sequence: CSASVLKSNEQFF. The DNA of the CDR3 is TGCAGTGCTAGTGTACTAAAATCCAATGAGCAGTTCTTC.

The V gene is TRBV19, the J gene TRBJ2-1; no clear D gene. The CDR3 loop spans 15 amino acids. Trimming removed 3 bases from V and 4 bases from J, with 13 bases in between. Germline loops: CDR1 LNHDA, CDR2 SQIVND (reference sequence). The CDR3 nucleotides read TGTGCCAGTAGTATCGCCGGGTTTTTGTACAATGAGCAGTTCTTC. Protein product: CASSIAGFLYNEQFF. Full variable domain (remainder filled in from reference TRBV19 and TRBJ2-1): DGGITQSPKYLFRKEGQNVTLSCEQNLNHDAMYWYRQDPGQGLRLIYYSQIVNDFQKGDIAEGYSVSREKKESFPLTVTSAQKNPTAFYLCASSIAGFLYNEQFFGPGTRLTVL.

The chain employs TRBV5-4 and TRBJ2-7; TRBD1 might be the D (6 bases). CDR1 and CDR2 (germline): SGHNT, YYREEE (reference sequence). V was trimmed by 4 bases and J by 3 bases, leaving 11 bases between them. CDR3 length: 13 residues. CDR3 nucleotides: TGTGCCAGCAGCCACGGACAGAGCTACGAGCAGTACTTC. Protein product: CASSHGQSYEQYF.

The chain combines TRBV6-6 with TRBJ1-5; the match to TRBD1 covers 10 bases. With V trimmed by 7 bases and J by 5 bases, 5 bases remained unmatched. The length of the CDR3 is 14 residues. The germline CDR1 and CDR2 sequences are MNHNY and SVGAGI (reference sequence). The CDR3 DNA reads as TGTGCCAGCACCGAGACAGGGGGCTATCAGCCCCAGCATTTT. Protein: CASTETGGYQPQHF.

The CDR3 loop reads CASSSPGTGLYGYTF. CDR3 nucleotides: TGTGCCAGCAGCAGCCCCGGGACAGGGCTCTATGGCTACACCTTC. This chain links TRBV7-8 with TRBJ1-2; 9 positions match TRBD1. Per germline, CDR1 SGHVS and CDR2 FQNEAQ. Trimming at V came to 5 bases and at J to 4 bases, leaving 8 bases not matched to a gene. This CDR3 has 15 amino acids. The full variable domain, with the rest looked up from reference TRBV7-8 and TRBJ1-2, is GAGVSQSPRYKVAKRGQDVALRCDPISGHVSLFWYQQALGQGPEFLTYFQNEAQLDKSGLPSDRFFAERPEGSVSTLKIQRTQQEDSAVYLCASSSPGTGLYGYTFGSGTRLTVV.

The chain employs TRBV5-1 and TRBJ1-1, with D possibly TRBD1 on 5 matching bases. Germline lookup yields CDR1 SGHRS and CDR2 YFSETQ. The CDR3 extends over 16 amino acids. V was shortened by 4 bases and J by 4 bases, with 20 bases between the two germline ends. Here the CDR3 reads CASSMGTGSPGTEAFF. CDR3 sequence (DNA): TGCGCCAGCAGCATGGGGACGGGGAGCCCGGGCACTGAAGCTTTCTTT. The variable domain in full, with the rest retrieved from reference TRBV5-1 and TRBJ1-1, is KAGVTQTPRYLIKTRGQQVTLSCSPISGHRSVSWYQQTPGQGLQFLFEYFSETQRNKGNFPGRFSGRQFSNSRSEMNVSTLELGDSALYLCASSMGTGSPGTEAFFGQGTRLTVV.

The chain is built from TRBV9 and TRBJ1-6; D remains ambiguous. Deletions cut 0 bases from V and 7 bases from J, with 8 bases between. The CDR3 is 14 residues long. Per the germline V gene, CDR1 is SGDLS and CDR2 is YYNGEE. The CDR3, as DNA: TGTGCCAGCAGCGTAGGAGGGCCGAATTCACCCCTCCACTTT. Residues: CASSVGGPNSPLHF.

The CDR3 sequence is CASSPPQGSATNEKLFF. DNA for the CDR3: TGTGCCAGCTCACCACCACAGGGGTCGGCAACTAATGAAAAACTGTTTTTT. The chain uses TRBV18 and TRBJ1-4, with TRBD1 identical over 7 bases. The CDR3 is 17 residues long. Germline loops: CDR1 KGHSH, CDR2 LQKENI. J gave up 0 bases and V 0 bases, and 4 bases lay outside the gene matches.

The chain carries TRBV4-1 and TRBJ2-2; 8 bases are shared with TRBD1. Germline CDR1 MGHRA, CDR2 YSYEKL. The length of the CDR3 is 16 residues. Trimming at V came to 4 bases and at J to 1 base, leaving 5 bases not matched to a gene. This CDR3 is CASSRIGTGNTGELFF. The CDR3 nucleotides are TGCGCCAGCAGCCGAATCGGGACAGGGAACACCGGGGAGCTGTTTTTT.

This chain links TRBV19 with TRBJ2-1; 7 bases line up with TRBD2. Germline assignment: CDR1 LNHDA and CDR2 SQIVND (reference sequence). The CDR3 extends over 15 amino acids. The ends lost 4 bases at V and 0 bases at J; junction bases unmatched: 3. CDR3 sequence (DNA): TGTGCCAGTAGTAGGCGGGGGAGCTCCTACAATGAGCAGTTCTTC. Protein product: CASSRRGSSYNEQFF.

J is TRBJ2-1 and V is TRBV2, with a possible D match to TRBD1 (5 bases). CDR3 length: 16 residues. CDR1 is SNHLY, CDR2 FYNNEI, per germline. V lost 2 bases to trimming and J lost 0 bases, with 11 bases between them. The CDR3 sequence is CASSEWGSSSYNEQFF. Here the CDR3 DNA reads TGTGCCAGCAGTGAATGGGGCTCCAGCTCCTACAATGAGCAGTTCTTC. Together with reference TRBV2 and TRBJ2-1, the CDR3 gives the full variable domain: EPEVTQTPSHQVTQMGQEVILRCVPISNHLYFYWYRQILGQKVEFLVSFYNNEISEKSEIFDDQFSVERPDGSNFTLKIRSTKLEDSAMYFCASSEWGSSSYNEQFFGPGTRLTVL.

The V gene is TRBV7-9, the J gene TRBJ1-1, with TRBD1 matching 9 bases. This CDR3 spans 15 amino acids. J was trimmed by 0 bases and V by 7 bases; bases with no gene match: 6. The germline V gene has CDR1 SEHNR and CDR2 FQNEAQ (reference sequence). The CDR3 loop is CASTTGGAMNTEAFF. CDR3 nucleotide sequence: TGTGCCAGCACAACAGGGGGCGCCATGAACACTGAAGCTTTCTTT.

The chain uses TRBV9 and TRBJ1-1; possible D gene TRBD1, 6 bases. This CDR3 has 14 amino acids. Trimming pared 5 bases from V and 1 base from J, leaving 12 bases between. Germline CDR1 and CDR2: SGDLS and YYNGEE. The CDR3 is CASRPGGPNTEAFF. The CDR3 coding sequence is TGTGCCAGCAGACCGGGGGGCCCGAACACTGAAGCTTTCTTT. Combining the CDR3 with reference TRBV9 and TRBJ1-1 gives the whole variable domain DSGVTQTPKHLITATGQRVTLRCSPRSGDLSVYWYQQSLDQGLQFLIQYYNGEERAKGNILERFSAQQFPDLHSELNLSSLELGDSALYFCASRPGGPNTEAFFGQGTRLTVV.

This chain links TRBV28 with TRBJ2-1, with D possibly TRBD1 on 6 matching bases. V lost 3 bases to trimming and J lost 6 bases, with 15 bases between them. The CDR3 contains 15 residues. Germline V gene sequence: CDR1 MDHEN, CDR2 SYDVKM. The CDR3 sequence: CASSFYDRLGNEQFF. As DNA, the CDR3 is TGTGCCAGCAGTTTCTACGACAGGCTGGGCAATGAGCAGTTCTTC.

This clone came up once. The rearrangement uses TRBV4-3 and TRBJ2-7; 9 nucleotides align to TRBD1. Germline CDR1 is LGHNA and CDR2 is YSLEER. J was trimmed by 6 bases and V by 4 bases; bases with no gene match: 4. The CDR3 sequence is 13 residues long. Here the CDR3 DNA reads TGCGCCAGCAGCCCAGGACAGGGGACCGAGCAGTACTTC. This codes for CASSPGQGTEQYF.

The CDR3 DNA reads as TGTGCCAGCAGGACAGGACGGAACACTGAAGCTTTCTTT. Translated, it gives CASRTGRNTEAFF. The chain joins TRBV2 to TRBJ1-1, with D possibly TRBD1 on 6 matching bases. Germline V gene lookup returns CDR1 SNHLY and CDR2 FYNNEI. CDR3 length equals 13 residues. The V and J ends lost 6 bases and 1 base respectively, with 9 bases between them.

The chain couples TRBV6-4 to TRBJ1-3, with D maybe TRBD1 (5 bases). The V and J ends lost 7 bases and 1 base respectively, with 8 bases between them. Germline assignment: CDR1 MRHNA and CDR2 SNTAGT. The CDR3 length is 13 residues. CDR3 bases: TGTGCCAGCAAAGGGGTTTCTGGAAACACCATATATTTT. Its translation is CASKGVSGNTIYF.

The chain joins TRBV5-6 to TRBJ1-1; D not certain. Germline V lookup: CDR1 SGHDT, CDR2 YYEEEE. The CDR3 has 13 amino acids. V shed 1 base and J shed 2 bases, with 6 bases lying between them. Written as DNA, the CDR3 is TGTGCCAGCAGCTTGATCGGTAACACTGAAGCTTTCTTT. This gives the protein CASSLIGNTEAFF. Filled out from reference TRBV5-6 and TRBJ1-1, the complete variable domain reads DAGVTQSPTHLIKTRGQQVTLRCSPKSGHDTVSWYQQALGQGPQFIFQYYEEEERQRGNFPDRFSGHQFPNYSSELNVNALLLGDSALYLCASSLIGNTEAFFGQGTRLTVV.

J is TRBJ2-7 and V is TRBV10-3; D not certain. CDR1 and CDR2 (germline): ENHRY, SYGVKD. Trimming left V 1 base short and J 5 bases short, with 9 bases between. The CDR3 runs 13 residues. The CDR3 spells CAISEWSDNEQYF. CDR3 sequence (DNA): TGTGCCATCAGTGAGTGGTCAGATAACGAGCAGTACTTC.

The chain combines TRBV18 with TRBJ1-2; maybe TRBD1 (5 bases). CDR3 length equals 14 residues. V was trimmed by 0 bases and J by 4 bases, leaving 9 bases between them. CDR1 is KGHSH, CDR2 LQKENI, per germline. The CDR3 sequence: CASSPPGGTYGYTF. The CDR3 DNA sequence: TGTGCCAGCTCACCACCGGGGGGTACCTATGGCTACACCTTC. Supplemented by reference TRBV18 and TRBJ1-2, the full variable domain reads NAGVMQNPRHLVRRRGQEARLRCSPMKGHSHVYWYRQLPEEGLKFMVYLQKENIIDESGMPKERFSAEFPKEGPSILRIQQVVRGDSAAYFCASSPPGGTYGYTFGSGTRLTVV.

The chain uses TRBV10-3 and TRBJ1-1; 7 bases are a match to TRBD1. Per the germline V gene, CDR1 is ENHRY and CDR2 is SYGVKD. The CDR3 runs 14 residues. V lost 8 bases to trimming and J lost 5 bases; unmatched junction nucleotides: 11. The CDR3 DNA follows: TGTGCCATCGGTCCGGGAGACAGGGTTACTGAAGCTTTCTTT. Its translation is CAIGPGDRVTEAFF.

The V and J genes are TRBV7-2 and TRBJ2-5; D is undetermined. The ends were cut back, 1 base at V and 1 base at J, with 10 bases in the middle. Per the germline V gene, CDR1 is SGHTA and CDR2 is FQGNSA. This CDR3 spans 15 amino acids. The CDR3 region is CASSLVSIPQETQYF. CDR3 coding DNA: TGTGCCAGCAGCTTAGTAAGCATACCCCAAGAGACCCAGTACTTC.

This chain connects TRBV5-6 to TRBJ2-7; TRBD2 might be the D (5 bases). Per germline, CDR1 SGHDT and CDR2 YYEEEE. There are 14 residues in the CDR3. V was cut by 0 bases and J by 2 bases, with 9 bases left in between. The CDR3 loop is CASSLAGIPYEQYF. The CDR3 nucleotides are TGTGCCAGCAGCTTGGCGGGGATCCCCTACGAGCAGTACTTC. Supplemented by reference TRBV5-6 and TRBJ2-7, the full variable domain reads DAGVTQSPTHLIKTRGQQVTLRCSPKSGHDTVSWYQQALGQGPQFIFQYYEEEERQRGNFPDRFSGHQFPNYSSELNVNALLLGDSALYLCASSLAGIPYEQYFGPGTRLTVT.

The gene calls are TRBV7-9 and TRBJ2-4; 9 positions match TRBD1. V dropped 6 bases and J dropped 7; count of bases not matched to a gene: 4. CDR1 is SEHNR, CDR2 FQNEAQ, per germline (reference sequence). The CDR3 extends over 13 amino acids. The CDR3 sequence is CASSPGQGNIQYF. The DNA of the CDR3 is TGTGCCAGCAGTCCAGGACAGGGGAACATTCAGTACTTC.

The rearrangement links TRBV10-2 to TRBJ1-5; weak D call: TRBD1 (5 bases). Per germline, CDR1 WSHSY and CDR2 SAAADI. The CDR3 totals 14 residues. The germline V and J ends were trimmed by 4 bases and 0 bases, with 7 bases remaining between them. CDR3 nucleotides: TGCGCCAGCAGTGGGACAAATAGCAATCAGCCCCAGCATTTT. This sequence encodes CASSGTNSNQPQHF.

The chain joins TRBV5-1 to TRBJ2-5; D is possibly TRBD2 (5 bases). Germline-derived CDR1 and CDR2 are SGHRS and YFSETQ. Trimming pared 1 base from V and 2 bases from J, leaving 9 bases between. The length of the CDR3 is 14 residues. The DNA of the CDR3 is TGCGCCAGCAGCTTGCGAGGGTTTCAAGAGACCCAGTACTTC. It is translated as CASSLRGFQETQYF. The whole variable domain, filled in from reference TRBV5-1 and TRBJ2-5, reads KAGVTQTPRYLIKTRGQQVTLSCSPISGHRSVSWYQQTPGQGLQFLFEYFSETQRNKGNFPGRFSGRQFSNSRSEMNVSTLELGDSALYLCASSLRGFQETQYFGPGTRLLVL.